The text below deals with one T cell receptor beta chain. Its specificity is unknown. This entry is derived from a study of cytomegalovirus exposure and HLA in healthy donors. The donors, nominally healthy at sampling, likely had unrecorded immune exposures. Germline CDR1 is LNHDA and CDR2 is SQIVND (reference sequence). V lost 1 base and J 6 bases, leaving 13 bases between the germline ends. The CDR3 spans 15 residues. Points from the study as a whole: Later analysis demonstrated an association between a missense DCLRE1C variant and TCR beta V- and J-gene trimming.

PCR involved 60 Vbeta and 13 Jbeta primers. Sequencing used immunoSEQ multiplex PCR; TCRdb keeps in-frame clones, though not all of them. The repertoire includes approximately 130,000 clones, 80% of them detected once, and roughly 4.2% sits in the top ten. The chain recombines TRBV19 with TRBJ2-1, with D perhaps matching TRBD1 (6 bases). The sequencing sample was made of PBMCs. This sequence was found in a woman aged 35 to 49 in good health and CMV-seronegative. CDR3 sequence (DNA): TGTGCCAGTAGTATAGGTTCCAGGGGAGCCAATGAGCAGTTCTTC. Protein: CASSIGSRGANEQFF.